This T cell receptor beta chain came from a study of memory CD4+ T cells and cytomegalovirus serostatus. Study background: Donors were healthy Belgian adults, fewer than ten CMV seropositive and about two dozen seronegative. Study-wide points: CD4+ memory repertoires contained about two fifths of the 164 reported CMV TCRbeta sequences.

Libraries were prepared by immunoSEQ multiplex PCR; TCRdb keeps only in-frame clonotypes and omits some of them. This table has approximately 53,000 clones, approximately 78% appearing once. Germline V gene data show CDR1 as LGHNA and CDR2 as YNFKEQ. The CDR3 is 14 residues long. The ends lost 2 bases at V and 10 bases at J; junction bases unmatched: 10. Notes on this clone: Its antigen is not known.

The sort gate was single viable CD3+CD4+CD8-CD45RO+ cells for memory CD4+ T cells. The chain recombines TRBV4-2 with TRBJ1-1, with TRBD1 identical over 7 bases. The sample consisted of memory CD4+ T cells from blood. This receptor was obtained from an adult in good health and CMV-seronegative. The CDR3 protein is CASSQNRDRRGAFF. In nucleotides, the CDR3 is TGTGCCAGCAGCCAAAACCGGGACAGAAGGGGAGCTTTCTTT.